One and the same sample provided the 20 T cell receptor beta chains below, sequenced in a study of human T cells and chemical hapten exposure. Time point indicated: patch test 1, 2 weeks after DPC sensitization. Treatment reported: therapeutic diphenylcyclopropenone sensitization with weekly scalp DPC. TCRdb re-called the RACE reads with MiXCR, one entry per CDR3 protein. This sample has tens of thousands of distinct CDR3 sequences, with roughly a tenth found just once. Specimen: whole blood, collected in connection with sensitization to the hapten diphenylcyclopropenone (DPC). These receptor sequences come from a man aged 35-49 years with alopecia areata. Some clones in this sample may be carry-over from other donors' samples.

This clonotype came up a few times. The rearrangement links TRBV27 to TRBJ1-2; 9 bases match TRBD1. CDR3 length: 13 residues. Unmatched junction bases numbered 9, after V lost 10 bases and J lost 6 bases. Germline V CDR1 and CDR2: MNHEY, SMNVEV (reference sequence). CDR3 loop: CANSVQGADGYTF. The CDR3 coding sequence is TGTGCCAATTCTGTACAGGGGGCCGATGGCTACACCTTC.

This clonotype was detected many times. The genes are TRBV27 and TRBJ2-7; no clear D gene. V was trimmed by 5 bases and J by 0 bases, leaving 14 bases between them. From germline, CDR1 is MNHEY and CDR2 SMNVEV (reference sequence). The CDR3 loop spans 15 amino acids. In nucleotides, the CDR3 is TGTGCCAGCAGTCTCGGGTCATGGAGCTCCTACGAGCAGTACTTC. Translation: CASSLGSWSSYEQYF.

This clonotype was seen a few times. V gene TRBV7-3 combines with J gene TRBJ1-1, with a weak D call TRBD1 (5 bases). Per germline, CDR1 SGHTA and CDR2 FQGTGA. The CDR3 loop spans 14 amino acids. The V end was cut by 2 bases, the J end by 0 bases, with 7 bases between. The DNA for the CDR3 is TGTGCCAGCAGCTTAGGACACGTGAACACTGAAGCTTTCTTT. Amino acids: CASSLGHVNTEAFF.

This clonotype has ten or more counts. The junction does not match germline at one end; this may be a read error. The chain is built from TRBV20-1 and TRBJ1-5, with D unresolved. In germline, CDR1 is DFQATT, CDR2 SNEGSKA (reference sequence). There are 15 residues in the CDR3. CDR3 region: CSAREFVRSNQPQHF. In nucleotides, the CDR3 is TGCAGTGCTCGAGAATTTGTCCGAAGCAATCAGCCCCAGCATTTT.

The genes are TRBV4-2 and TRBJ2-4, with D unresolved. V gave up 0 bases and J gave up 1 base, with 16 bases separating them. This CDR3 has 18 residues. CDR1 is LGHNA and CDR2 is YNFKEQ in the germline V gene. CDR3 sequence reads: CASSQDSQVNGAKNIQYF. The CDR3 DNA sequence: TGTGCCAGCAGCCAAGATTCCCAGGTCAACGGGGCCAAAAACATTCAGTACTTC.

The sample holds a few counts of this clonotype. V usage is TRBV7-2 and J usage is TRBJ2-1; D remains unclear. CDR1 and CDR2 from the germline V gene are SGHTA and FQGNSA. V was cut by 6 bases and J by 1 base, with 22 bases left in between. The CDR3 has 18 amino acids. The CDR3 region is CASRTPERSVVSYNEQFF. The CDR3 bases are TGTGCCAGCAGAACCCCCGAGAGATCGGTCGTTTCCTACAATGAGCAGTTCTTC.

This clonotype was seen a few times. The chain is built from TRBV27 and TRBJ2-5; TRBD2 aligns across 7 bases. This CDR3 has 15 amino acids. CDR1 MNHEY and CDR2 SMNVEV come from the germline V gene (reference sequence). V lost 6 bases to trimming and J lost 1 base; unmatched junction nucleotides: 8. In nucleotides, the CDR3 is TGTGCCAGCAGCCCCCAACTAGCGAGCCAAGAGACCCAGTACTTC. Amino acids: CASSPQLASQETQYF.

The table lists this clonotype with a few counts. The CDR3 nucleotides are TGCGCCAGCAGCCAGGACAGGTCTTCCTATGGCTACACCTTC. It is translated as CASSQDRSSYGYTF. This chain connects TRBV4-3 to TRBJ1-2; 7 bases fit TRBD1. Unmatched junction bases numbered 5, after V lost 3 bases and J lost 4 bases. The CDR3 has 14 amino acids. The germline CDR1 and CDR2 sequences are LGHNA and YSLEER.

This clonotype was picked up a small number of times. The V gene is TRBV6-2 or TRBV6-3, the J gene TRBJ2-1, with 7 bases identical to TRBD2. CDR1 and CDR2 (germline): MNHEY, SVGEGT. V lost 5 bases, J lost 15 bases, and 10 bases stayed unmatched. This CDR3 is built from 12 residues. The CDR3 protein is CASSHLERERFF. The CDR3 DNA sequence: TGTGCCAGCAGTCATCTTGAGCGGGAACGGTTCTTC.

The gene calls are TRBV7-9 and TRBJ2-2, with TRBD2 identical over 7 bases. CDR3 length: 14 amino acids. Germline V gene data show CDR1 as SEHNR and CDR2 as FQNEAQ (reference sequence). The V and J ends lost 11 bases and 3 bases, in that order; junction bases with no gene match: 9. CDR3 sequence reads: CAASGRKDTGELFF. CDR3 coding DNA: TGTGCCGCTAGCGGTCGCAAGGACACCGGGGAGCTGTTTTTT.

This clonotype showed up just a few times. The chain employs TRBV28 and TRBJ2-1; 14 positions agree with TRBD2. After removal of 7 bases from V and 9 bases from J, the junction contained 8 bases not matched to a gene. This CDR3 contains 15 residues. Germline CDR1 MDHEN, CDR2 SYDVKM. The CDR3 protein is CASTTGLAGVGEQFF. The CDR3 nucleotides read TGTGCCAGCACCACGGGACTAGCGGGAGTTGGTGAGCAGTTCTTC.

This clonotype has just a few counts. The chain joins TRBV12-5 to TRBJ2-1; D is possibly TRBD2 (5 bases). The V end lost 1 base, the J end lost 0 bases, and 7 bases lay between the germline ends. The CDR3 contains 15 residues. Germline CDR1 and CDR2: LGHNT and FRNRAP. CDR3 coding DNA: TGTGCTAGTGGTTTGGAGCGGAGCTCCTACAATGAGCAGTTCTTC. Translated, it gives CASGLERSSYNEQFF. Full variable domain (outside the CDR3, taken from reference TRBV12-5 and TRBJ2-1): DARVTQTPRHKVTEMGQEVTMRCQPILGHNTVFWYRQTMMQGLELLAYFRNRAPLDDSGMPKDRFSAEMPDATLATLKIQPSEPRDSAVYFCASGLERSSYNEQFFGPGTRLTVL.

The chain joins TRBV3-1 to TRBJ1-1; the D is unclear. V was cut by 4 bases and J by 6 bases, with 9 bases left in between. The CDR3 extends over 12 amino acids. Germline assignment: CDR1 LGHDT and CDR2 YNNKEL (reference sequence). CDR3 in amino acids: CASSLGAAEAFF. CDR3 in DNA: TGTGCCAGCAGCCTTGGAGCGGCTGAAGCTTTCTTT.

The rearrangement uses TRBV12-3 or TRBV12-4 and TRBJ2-3; no clear D gene. The CDR3 consists of 11 residues. Trimming took off 3 bases at V and 8 bases at J, with 6 bases between the two ends. The CDR3 DNA reads TGTGCCAGCAGTTTCCGTGGTACGCAGTATTTT. It translates to CASSFRGTQYF.

The chain combines TRBV11-1 with TRBJ2-1, with 10 positions matching TRBD2. The CDR3 has 15 residues. The V and J ends lost 3 bases and 5 bases, in that order; junction bases with no gene match: 4. The germline V gene has CDR1 SGHAT and CDR2 FQDESV (reference sequence). This CDR3 reads CASSFGLAEHNEQFF. In DNA, the CDR3 is TGTGCCAGCAGCTTCGGACTAGCGGAGCACAATGAGCAGTTCTTC.

V usage is TRBV6-6 and J usage is TRBJ2-7, with D unresolved. V lost 2 bases to trimming and J lost 0 bases, with 8 bases between them. CDR1 is MNHNY, CDR2 SVGAGI, per germline (reference sequence). This CDR3 contains 14 residues. The CDR3 region is CASSYGRGSYEQYV. CDR3 DNA sequence: TGTGCCAGCAGTTACGGCAGAGGCTCCTACGAGCAGTACGTC.

This clonotype was counted at least ten times. The chain links TRBV6-5 to TRBJ1-1; 11 bases agree with TRBD1. Trimming at V came to 6 bases and at J to 2 bases, leaving 5 bases not matched to a gene. CDR1 MNHEY and CDR2 SVGAGI come from the germline V gene. The CDR3 runs 15 residues. The DNA of the CDR3 is TGTGCCAGCAGAGGACAGGGGGCAGGAAACACTGAAGCTTTCTTT. It encodes CASRGQGAGNTEAFF.

The chain links TRBV4-1 to TRBJ1-2; no reliable D call. Germline V gives CDR1 MGHRA, CDR2 YSYEKL. The V end was cut by 0 bases, the J end by 7 bases, with 12 bases between. CDR3 length: 14 residues. CDR3 nucleotides: TGCGCCAGCAGCCAAGAAGTGGCTTCTTCTGGCTACACCTTC. This encodes CASSQEVASSGYTF.

The chain joins TRBV9 to TRBJ2-1; TRBD2 agrees at 14 bases. J was trimmed by 0 bases and V by 0 bases; bases with no gene match: 5. Germline V gives CDR1 SGDLS, CDR2 YYNGEE. This CDR3 is 19 amino acids long. CDR3 bases: TGTGCCAGCAGCGTAGCATTTGGGACTAGCGGGAGCTCCTACAATGAGCAGTTCTTC. Its translation is CASSVAFGTSGSSYNEQFF.

CDR3 loop: CSVDTSGSSYNEQFF. The CDR3 DNA reads TGCAGCGTTGATACTAGCGGGAGCTCCTACAATGAGCAGTTCTTC. V and J are TRBV29-1 and TRBJ2-1; the match to TRBD2 covers 11 bases. The V gene's germline CDR1 is SQVTM and CDR2 ANQGSEA. The CDR3 loop spans 15 amino acids. V lost 3 bases and J lost 0; bases outside the gene matches: 1.